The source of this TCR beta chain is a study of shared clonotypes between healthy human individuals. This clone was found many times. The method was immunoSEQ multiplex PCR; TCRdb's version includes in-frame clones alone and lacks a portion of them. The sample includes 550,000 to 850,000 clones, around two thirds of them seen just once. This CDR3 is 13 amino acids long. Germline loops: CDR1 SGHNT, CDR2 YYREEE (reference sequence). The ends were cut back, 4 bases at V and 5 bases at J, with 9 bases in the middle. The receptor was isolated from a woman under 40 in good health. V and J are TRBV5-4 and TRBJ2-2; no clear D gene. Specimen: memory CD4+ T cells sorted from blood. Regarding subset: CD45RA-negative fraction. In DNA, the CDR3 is TGTGCCAGCAGCGGGTGGGCGACCGGGGAGCTGTTTTTT. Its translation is CASSGWATGELFF.